This T cell receptor (beta chain) was identified during a study of PD-L1 blockade in urothelial cancer. Study-wide background: In 2014 therapy began: atezolizumab 1,200 mg intravenously every 3 weeks. Male patients with bladder-origin urothelial cancer numbered about nine tenths of the roughly 29.

Time point defined: peripheral blood 6 weeks after treatment start. Every PCR was spiked with synthetic TCR analog templates. Assay used: immunoSEQ multiplex PCR; TCRdb lists only in-frame clones, some missing. The table lists tens of thousands of clones, 91% of them singletons, with about 7.9% in the top ten. This CDR3 region has 16 residues. Trimming at V came to 4 bases and at J to 1 base, leaving 4 bases not matched to a gene. Germline V gene data show CDR1 as MNHNS and CDR2 as SASEGT. The chain recombines TRBV6-1 with TRBJ1-5; 10 nucleotides align to TRBD1. The starting material was PBMCs, obtained around atezolizumab (anti-PD-L1) treatment. The source is a man in his 70s with urothelial cancer. CDR3 amino acids: CASSGGTGVSNQPQHF. The CDR3 DNA follows: TGTGCCAGCAGTGGTGGGACAGGGGTGAGCAATCAGCCCCAGCATTTT.